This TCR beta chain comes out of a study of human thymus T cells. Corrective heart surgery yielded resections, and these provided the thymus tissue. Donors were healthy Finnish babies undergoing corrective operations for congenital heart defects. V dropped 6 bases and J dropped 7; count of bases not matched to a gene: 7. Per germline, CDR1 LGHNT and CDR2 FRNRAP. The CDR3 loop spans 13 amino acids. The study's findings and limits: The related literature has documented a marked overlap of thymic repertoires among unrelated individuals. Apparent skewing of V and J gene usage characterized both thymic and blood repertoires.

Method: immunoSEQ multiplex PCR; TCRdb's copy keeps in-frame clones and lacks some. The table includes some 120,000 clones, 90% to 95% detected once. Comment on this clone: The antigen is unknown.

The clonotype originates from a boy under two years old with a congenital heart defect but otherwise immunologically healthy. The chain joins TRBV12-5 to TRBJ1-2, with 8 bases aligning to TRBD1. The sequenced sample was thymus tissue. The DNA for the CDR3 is TGTGCTAGTGGCCAACCAGGGGGCTCTGGCTACACCTTC. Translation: CASGQPGGSGYTF.